The clone carrying this TCR beta chain occurred once. CDR3 size: 15 residues. Germline CDR1 reads LNHDA; CDR2 reads SQIVND (reference sequence). The trim removed 4 bases at V and 9 bases at J, leaving 11 bases unmatched. The data were obtained in a study of technical replicates of blood from a handful of donors. The assay was immunoSEQ multiplex PCR, and TCRdb's table has in-frame clones only and misses some. The repertoire holds under 95,000 clones, approximately 94% seen once, with roughly 0.23% in the top ten. Input material: T cells isolated from PBMCs. This receptor was taken from a human donor in good health. The chain employs TRBV19 and TRBJ1-1, with 10 bases aligning to TRBD1. This CDR3 is CASSTSGTGAKKAFF. In DNA form, the CDR3 reads TGTGCCAGTAGTACCTCCGGGACAGGGGCAAAGAAAGCTTTCTTT.